The 2 T cell receptor beta chains given below trace back to one sample, sequenced in a study of blood T cells in healthy people across ages. The second PCR ran about 6 to 11 cycles with a sample-barcoded 5' primer and J-beta primers. Using its own MiXCR run on the 5' RACE reads, TCRdb lists one record per CDR3 protein. The repertoire consists of 1.5 million to 2 million distinct CDR3 sequences, with under 30% occurring once and the leading ten covering about 8%. The sequenced material came from blood. These receptor sequences come from a woman aged 25 to 39 in good health.

This clonotype was seen ten or more times. The gene calls are TRBV9 and TRBJ2-7, with D possibly matching TRBD2 (5 bases). In germline, CDR1 is SGDLS, CDR2 YYNGEE. The CDR3 runs 15 residues. V was clipped by 2 bases and J by 1 base, with 13 bases between them. CDR3 region: CASSVGPGISYEQYF. The CDR3 region has the DNA TGTGCCAGCAGCGTTGGACCCGGGATTTCCTACGAGCAGTACTTC.

This clonotype has at least ten counts. This chain joins TRBV10-3 and TRBJ2-7; possibly TRBD2 for D (6 bases). Looked up from germline, CDR1 is ENHRY and CDR2 is SYGVKD. Deletions cut 7 bases from V and 5 bases from J, with 18 bases between. The CDR3 extends over 14 amino acids. CDR3 sequence: CAITDPTREDEQYF. In DNA, the CDR3 is TGTGCCATCACCGATCCGACTAGAGAAGACGAGCAGTACTTC.